A selection of T cell receptor beta chains follows, all from one sample in a study of vaccination and CD4 T cells after COVID-19. MiXCR was run by TCRdb on the PCR reads, yielding one entry per CDR3 protein. The sample has approximately 17,000 distinct CDR3 sequences, over 50% seen once. The antigens these receptors bind are not known. The source was CD4+ T cells from blood, cultured in vitro, collected before SARS-CoV-2 vaccination. These receptors came from a human donor who had recovered from COVID-19. Both conserved end residues are part of each CDR3. Each record gives: V gene, J gene, clone size, D gene, CDR3 length, CDR3 DNA, CDR3 protein. D genes are given only for firm matches. The listing skips clone size in some rows; elsewhere it reads once, few, many or a size class.

TRBV2	TRBJ1-6	once	TRBD1	14	TGTGCCAGCAGTCCAATCAGGGGGGGTTCACCCCTCCACTTT	CASSPIRGGSPLHF
TRBV28	TRBJ2-7	-	TRBD2	18	TGTGCCAGCAGTTTAACGTTCGGGACTAGCGGGAGGGCCCTCGAGCAGTACTTC	CASSLTFGTSGRALEQYF
TRBV5-5	TRBJ2-7	-	-	13	TGTGCCAGCAGCCAGGGACCTTATTACGAGCAGTACTTC	CASSQGPYYEQYF
TRBV20-1	TRBJ2-2	-	-	15	TGCAGTACTAGAGAAACCTGGCGAGACACCGGGGAGCTGTTTTTT	CSTRETWRDTGELFF
TRBV6-1	TRBJ2-5	-	-	13	TGTGCCAGCAGACCGATGGGTCAAGAGACCCAGTACTTC	CASRPMGQETQYF
TRBV28	TRBJ2-7	once	-	15	TGTGCCAGCAGTTTTTTTACGTTGAGCTCCTACGAGCAGTACTTC	CASSFFTLSSYEQYF
TRBV27	TRBJ2-5	-	TRBD2	14	TGTGCCAGCAGACAACTAGCGGGAGAAGAGACCCAGTACTTC	CASRQLAGEETQYF
TRBV27	TRBJ2-1	-	-	17	TGTGCCAGCAGCAGAATAGCCGGTGCACAGTCCTACAATGAGCAGTTCTTC	CASSRIAGAQSYNEQFF
TRBV7-2	TRBJ1-5	few	TRBD1	14	TGTGCCAGCAGATTGGGACAGCCCAATCAGCCCCAGCATTTT	CASRLGQPNQPQHF
TRBV19	TRBJ2-7	few	TRBD2	14	TGTGCCAGTAGTACTAGCGGGAGCTCCTACGAGCAGTACTTC	CASSTSGSSYEQYF
TRBV7-9	TRBJ2-3	-	-	16	TGTGCCAGCAGCTTAATGGGGGGAGCAGCGGGAGATACGCAGTATTTT	CASSLMGGAAGDTQYF